This T cell receptor (beta chain) was recorded in a study of blood T cell repertoires in COVID-19. The wider study: Both acute and convalescent COVID-19 samples were obtained from the United States, Italy and Spain.

V was trimmed by 5 bases and J by 6 bases, leaving 11 bases between them. CDR1 and CDR2 (germline): MNHEY, SMNVEV (reference sequence). The CDR3 covers 13 residues. The authors' processing: It was from reference gene primer amplification that nucleated cell counts were estimated. Sequenced by immunoSEQ multiplex PCR; TCRdb stores in-frame clones only, minus some. V and J calls and clone size are given by that table; D and trimming were obtained from the DNA. The sample holds 50,000 to 60,000 clones, 90% seen once. This TCR derives from an elderly woman with acute or convalescent COVID-19. Sequenced material: peripheral blood. The chain combines TRBV27 with TRBJ1-5, with D maybe TRBD1 (6 bases). The CDR3 loop is CASSQGRGQPQHF. The CDR3 nucleotides are TGTGCCAGCAGTCAGGGGAGAGGTCAGCCCCAGCATTTT.